Shown below are 13 T cell receptor beta chains from a single sample sequenced in a study of post-analysis software for immune sequencing data. Study-wide points: Patients used roughly five TRBV segments, including TRBV5-6, TRBV5-1 and TRBV20-1, more often than controls.

Antigens of these TCRs are unknown. TCR beta libraries were prepared from cDNA with unique molecular identifiers. TCRdb analysed the PCR reads with MiXCR anew, one entry per CDR3 protein. This table has approximately 570,000 distinct CDR3 sequences, about 40% appearing once. The sequencing sample was made of blood. The receptors here all came from a girl between 10 and 17 years old with multiple sclerosis.

A word on this clonotype: One end of the junction is discordant with germline, which a read error may explain. The rearrangement uses TRBV7-7 and TRBJ2-5; 8 bases fit TRBD2. Germline-derived CDR1 and CDR2 are SSHAT and FNYEAQ (reference sequence). There are 16 residues in the CDR3. The CDR3, as DNA: TGTGCTAGCAGCTTAGGCCCGGGAGGGAGCCAAGAGACCCAGTACTTC. Amino acids: CASSLGPGGSQETQYF.

V gene TRBV12-3 or TRBV12-4 combines with J gene TRBJ2-1, with 7 bases matching TRBD2. Germline trimming cut 5 bases from V and 6 bases from J; bases unmatched to any gene: 10. The CDR3 spans 15 residues. CDR3 in amino acids: CASSRGASGANEQFF. The CDR3 DNA sequence: TGTGCCAGCAGTCGCGGCGCTAGCGGAGCCAATGAGCAGTTCTTC.

The DNA for the CDR3 is TGTGCCAGCAGGAAGGCGGGAGACGAGCAGTACTTC. Protein sequence: CASRKAGDEQYF. V usage is TRBV7-6 and J usage is TRBJ2-7; 7 bases align to TRBD2. Germline loops: CDR1 SGHVS, CDR2 FNYEAQ. This CDR3 has 12 residues. The J segment lost 5 bases and the V segment lost 6 bases, leaving 4 bases of the junction unmatched.

This clonotype was picked up a small number of times. The chain carries TRBV29-1 and TRBJ2-5, with D possibly TRBD2 on 6 matching bases. Germline-derived CDR1 and CDR2 are SQVTM and ANQGSEA. CDR3 length equals 12 residues. The ends were cut back, 3 bases at V and 5 bases at J, with 10 bases in the middle. In nucleotides, the CDR3 is TGCAGCGTTGAGGGGGGTTCGGAGACCCAGTACTTC. This gives the protein CSVEGGSETQYF.

This clonotype was seen more than once but under ten times. This chain joins TRBV28 and TRBJ2-2, with a possible D match to TRBD2 (5 bases). The V end lost 3 bases, the J end lost 6 bases, and 5 bases lay between the germline ends. CDR1 is MDHEN, CDR2 SYDVKM, per germline. The CDR3 contains 12 residues. As DNA, the CDR3 is TGTGCCAGCAGTTTGGGAGCCGGGGAGCTGTTTTTT. The encoded protein is CASSLGAGELFF.

The genes are TRBV6-6 and TRBJ2-5; D is unresolved. Germline CDR1 MNHNY, CDR2 SVGAGI (reference sequence). V lost 0 bases, J lost 11 bases, and 7 bases lay in between. The CDR3 runs to 11 residues. CDR3 sequence: CASSYSKEQYF. The DNA of the CDR3 is TGTGCCAGCAGTTACTCGAAAGAGCAGTACTTC.

The CDR3 DNA is TGCGCCAGCAGCCAAGACTTAACAGGGGGCGGTTTGAATGGCTACACCTTC. Protein sequence: CASSQDLTGGGLNGYTF. The genes are TRBV4-1 and TRBJ1-2, with 9 bases aligning to TRBD1. V lost 0 bases to trimming and J lost 6 bases; unmatched junction nucleotides: 11. Germline V gene data show CDR1 as MGHRA and CDR2 as YSYEKL. This CDR3 has 17 amino acids.

As DNA, the CDR3 is TGTGCCAGCAGTGCCAGAGTTTCCTACGAGCAGTACTTC. This gives the protein CASSARVSYEQYF. This chain joins TRBV6-5 and TRBJ2-7; no reliable D call. The germline CDR1 and CDR2 sequences are MNHEY and SVGAGI. V dropped 5 bases and J dropped 1 base, with 9 bases sitting between them. The CDR3 is 13 residues long.

This clonotype was recorded many times. The chain is built from TRBV12-3 or TRBV12-4 and TRBJ1-2; 8 bases are a match to TRBD1. This CDR3 is built from 15 residues. Unmatched junction bases numbered 3, after V lost 1 base and J lost 2 bases. The CDR3 DNA reads TGTGCCAGCAGTTTAGGGCAGGGGGCGAACTATGGCTACACCTTC. It codes for CASSLGQGANYGYTF.

In the case of this clonotype: The junction departs from the called germline gene at one end, perhaps through a read error. This chain connects TRBV6-1 to TRBJ1-5; 7 bases line up with TRBD1. This CDR3 comprises 14 residues. Germline V gene data show CDR1 as MNHNS and CDR2 as SASEGT. This chain's CDR3 is CATLGQIVNQLQHF. The CDR3 DNA reads as TGTGCCACCTTGGGACAGATTGTCAATCAGCTCCAGCATTTT.

The V call is TRBV6-5, the J call TRBJ2-7; tentatively, D is TRBD2 (5 bases). Per the germline V gene, CDR1 is MNHEY and CDR2 is SVGAGI. The CDR3 consists of 13 residues. The CDR3 DNA follows: TGTGCGTCCTCTCCGGAGGCCTCCTACGAGCAGTACTTC. The encoded protein is CASSPEASYEQYF.

This clonotype was counted only a few times. V gene TRBV11-2 combines with J gene TRBJ2-1, with 8 bases lining up with TRBD2. V lost 2 bases to trimming and J lost 2 bases; unmatched junction nucleotides: 11. CDR3 size: 18 residues. The V gene's germline CDR1 is SGHAT and CDR2 FQNNGV. The CDR3 DNA reads TGTGCCAGCAGCTTATCTTTGGGGCGGGGGGACCCCTACAATGAGCAGTTCTTC. As protein: CASSLSLGRGDPYNEQFF.

This clonotype was seen only a few times. The gene calls are TRBV20-1 and TRBJ2-3, with D possibly being TRBD1 (5 bases). V lost 3 bases, J lost 2 bases, and 12 bases lay in between. The CDR3 has 14 amino acids. Germline V lookup: CDR1 DFQATT, CDR2 SNEGSKA (reference sequence). This chain's CDR3 is CSASSAGYTDTQYF. The CDR3, as DNA: TGCAGTGCTAGCTCGGCAGGGTACACAGATACGCAGTATTTT.